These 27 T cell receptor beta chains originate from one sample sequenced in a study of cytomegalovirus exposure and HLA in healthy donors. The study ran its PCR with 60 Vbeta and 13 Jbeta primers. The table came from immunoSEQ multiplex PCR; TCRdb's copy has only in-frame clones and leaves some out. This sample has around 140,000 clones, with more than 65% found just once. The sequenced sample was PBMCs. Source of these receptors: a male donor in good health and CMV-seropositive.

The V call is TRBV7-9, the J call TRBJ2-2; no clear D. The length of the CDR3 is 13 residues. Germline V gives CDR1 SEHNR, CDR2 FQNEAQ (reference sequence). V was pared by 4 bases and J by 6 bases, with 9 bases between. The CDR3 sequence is CASSSAGPGELFF. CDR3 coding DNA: TGTGCCAGCAGCTCAGCTGGGCCCGGGGAGCTGTTTTTT.

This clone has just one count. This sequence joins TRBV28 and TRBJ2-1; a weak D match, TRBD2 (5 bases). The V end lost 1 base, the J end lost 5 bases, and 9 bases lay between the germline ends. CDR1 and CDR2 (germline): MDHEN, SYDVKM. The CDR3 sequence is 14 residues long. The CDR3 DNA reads TGTGCCAGCAGTTTATCGGGGTGGAACAATGAGCAGTTCTTC. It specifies CASSLSGWNNEQFF.

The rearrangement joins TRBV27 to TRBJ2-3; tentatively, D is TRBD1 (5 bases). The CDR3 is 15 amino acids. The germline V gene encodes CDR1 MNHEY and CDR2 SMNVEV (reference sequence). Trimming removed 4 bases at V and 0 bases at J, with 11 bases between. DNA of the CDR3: TGTGCCAGCAGTTATCGGACACCCAGCACAGATACGCAGTATTTT. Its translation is CASSYRTPSTDTQYF.

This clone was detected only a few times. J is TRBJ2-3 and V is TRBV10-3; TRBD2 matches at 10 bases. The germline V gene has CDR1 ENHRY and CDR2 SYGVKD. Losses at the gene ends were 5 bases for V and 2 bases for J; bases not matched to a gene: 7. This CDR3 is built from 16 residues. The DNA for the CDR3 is TGTGCCATCAGTTCGAGCGGGGGGGGACACACAGATACGCAGTATTTT. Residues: CAISSSGGGHTDTQYF.

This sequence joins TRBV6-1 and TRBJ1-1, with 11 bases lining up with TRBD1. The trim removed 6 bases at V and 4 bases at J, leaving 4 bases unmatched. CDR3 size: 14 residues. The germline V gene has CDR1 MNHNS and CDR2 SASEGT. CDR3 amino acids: CASRRGTGGTEAFF. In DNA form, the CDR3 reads TGTGCCAGCAGAAGAGGGACAGGGGGCACTGAAGCTTTCTTT.

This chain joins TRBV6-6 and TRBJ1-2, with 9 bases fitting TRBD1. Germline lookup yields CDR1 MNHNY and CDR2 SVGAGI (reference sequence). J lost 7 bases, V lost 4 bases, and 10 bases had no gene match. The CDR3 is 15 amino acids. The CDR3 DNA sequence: TGTGCCAGCAGTTCCCCGACAGGGGGTACAAGTGGCTACACCTTC. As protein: CASSSPTGGTSGYTF.

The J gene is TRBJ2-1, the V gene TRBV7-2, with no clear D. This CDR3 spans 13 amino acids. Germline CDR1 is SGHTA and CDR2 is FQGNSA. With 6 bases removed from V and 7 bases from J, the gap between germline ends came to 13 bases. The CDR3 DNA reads TGTGCCAGCAGTCGAGATGTCGAGAATGAGCAGTTCTTC. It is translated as CASSRDVENEQFF.

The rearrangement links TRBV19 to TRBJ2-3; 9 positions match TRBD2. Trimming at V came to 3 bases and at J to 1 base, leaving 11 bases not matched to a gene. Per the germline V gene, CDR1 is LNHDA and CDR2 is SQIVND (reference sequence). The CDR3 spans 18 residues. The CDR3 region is CASSIKAGGLKGTDTQYF. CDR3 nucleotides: TGTGCCAGTAGTATCAAAGCGGGGGGCCTTAAAGGCACAGATACGCAGTATTTT.

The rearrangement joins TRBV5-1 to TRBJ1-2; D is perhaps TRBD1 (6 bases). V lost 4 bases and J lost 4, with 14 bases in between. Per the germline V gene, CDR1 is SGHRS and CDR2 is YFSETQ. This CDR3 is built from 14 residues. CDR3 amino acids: CASSPGEGSYGYTF. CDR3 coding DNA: TGCGCCAGCAGCCCAGGGGAGGGTTCCTATGGCTACACCTTC. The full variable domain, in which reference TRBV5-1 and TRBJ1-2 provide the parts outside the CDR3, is KAGVTQTPRYLIKTRGQQVTLSCSPISGHRSVSWYQQTPGQGLQFLFEYFSETQRNKGNFPGRFSGRQFSNSRSEMNVSTLELGDSALYLCASSPGEGSYGYTFGSGTRLTVV.

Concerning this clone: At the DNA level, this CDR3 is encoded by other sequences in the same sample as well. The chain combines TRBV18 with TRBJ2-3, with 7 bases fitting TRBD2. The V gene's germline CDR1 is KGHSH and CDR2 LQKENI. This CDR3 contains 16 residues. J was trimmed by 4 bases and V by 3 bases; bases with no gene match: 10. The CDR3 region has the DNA TGTGCCAGCTCACCGGTTGCTAGCGGAACTTCAGATACGCAGTATTTT. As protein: CASSPVASGTSDTQYF.

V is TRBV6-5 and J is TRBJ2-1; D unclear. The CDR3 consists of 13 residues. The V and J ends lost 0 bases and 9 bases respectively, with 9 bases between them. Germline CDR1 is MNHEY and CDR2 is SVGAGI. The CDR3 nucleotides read TGTGCCAGCAGTTACTCCGCCCCGGGTGAGCAGTTCTTC. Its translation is CASSYSAPGEQFF.

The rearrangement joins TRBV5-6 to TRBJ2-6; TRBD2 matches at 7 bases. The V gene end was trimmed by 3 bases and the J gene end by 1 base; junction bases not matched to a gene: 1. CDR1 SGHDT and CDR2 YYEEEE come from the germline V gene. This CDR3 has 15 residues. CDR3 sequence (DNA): TGTGCCAGCAGCTGGGGGGGTTCTGGGGCCAACGTCCTGACTTTC. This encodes CASSWGGSGANVLTF. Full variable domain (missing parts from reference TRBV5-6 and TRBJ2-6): DAGVTQSPTHLIKTRGQQVTLRCSPKSGHDTVSWYQQALGQGPQFIFQYYEEEERQRGNFPDRFSGHQFPNYSSELNVNALLLGDSALYLCASSWGGSGANVLTFGAGSRLTVL.

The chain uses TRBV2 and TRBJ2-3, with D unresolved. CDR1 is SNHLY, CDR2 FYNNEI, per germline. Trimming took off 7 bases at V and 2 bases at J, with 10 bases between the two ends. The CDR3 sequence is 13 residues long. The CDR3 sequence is CASIRSYTDTQYF. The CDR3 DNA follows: TGTGCCAGCATCAGGTCGTACACAGATACGCAGTATTTT.

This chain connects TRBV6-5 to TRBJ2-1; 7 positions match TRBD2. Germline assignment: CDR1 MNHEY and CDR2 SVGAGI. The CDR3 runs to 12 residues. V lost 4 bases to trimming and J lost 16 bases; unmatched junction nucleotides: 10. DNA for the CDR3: TGTGCCAGCAGTTCTACGGGAGGCCGTAATTTCTTC. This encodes CASSSTGGRNFF.

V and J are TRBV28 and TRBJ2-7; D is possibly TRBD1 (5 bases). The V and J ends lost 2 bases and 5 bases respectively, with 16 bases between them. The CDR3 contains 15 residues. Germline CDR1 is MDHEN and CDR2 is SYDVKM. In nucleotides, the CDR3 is TGTGCCAGCAGTTTAGGGGCAGTGAGCCGGGACGAGCAGTACTTC. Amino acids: CASSLGAVSRDEQYF.

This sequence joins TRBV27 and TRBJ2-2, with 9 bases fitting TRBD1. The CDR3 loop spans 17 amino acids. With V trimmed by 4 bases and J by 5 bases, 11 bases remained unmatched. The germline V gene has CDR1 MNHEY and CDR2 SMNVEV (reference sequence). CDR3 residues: CASSWTSGQGWTGELFF. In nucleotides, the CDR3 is TGTGCCAGCAGTTGGACCTCGGGACAGGGATGGACCGGGGAGCTGTTTTTT.

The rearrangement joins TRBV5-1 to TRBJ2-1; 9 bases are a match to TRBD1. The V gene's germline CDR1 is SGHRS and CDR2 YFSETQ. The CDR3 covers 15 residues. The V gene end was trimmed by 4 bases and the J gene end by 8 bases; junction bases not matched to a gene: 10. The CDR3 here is CASSEDRGEFDEQFF. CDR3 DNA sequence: TGCGCCAGCAGCGAAGACAGGGGGGAATTCGATGAGCAGTTCTTC.

This CDR3 reads CASSPGQGSGELFF. DNA for the CDR3: TGCGCCAGCAGCCCGGGACAGGGCTCCGGGGAGCTGTTTTTT. The chain combines TRBV5-1 with TRBJ2-2; 9 bases map to TRBD1. The CDR3 runs 14 residues. The germline V gene encodes CDR1 SGHRS and CDR2 YFSETQ. With V trimmed by 4 bases and J by 6 bases, 4 bases remained unmatched. The full variable domain, completed using reference TRBV5-1 and TRBJ2-2, is KAGVTQTPRYLIKTRGQQVTLSCSPISGHRSVSWYQQTPGQGLQFLFEYFSETQRNKGNFPGRFSGRQFSNSRSEMNVSTLELGDSALYLCASSPGQGSGELFFGEGSRLTVL.

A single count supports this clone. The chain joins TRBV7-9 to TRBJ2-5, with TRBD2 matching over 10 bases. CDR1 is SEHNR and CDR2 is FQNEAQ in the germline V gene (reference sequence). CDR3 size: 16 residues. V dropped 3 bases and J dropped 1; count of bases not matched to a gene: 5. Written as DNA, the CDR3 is TGTGCCAGCAGCTTCGGTTTAGCGGGGGGCCAAGAGACCCAGTACTTC. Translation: CASSFGLAGGQETQYF.

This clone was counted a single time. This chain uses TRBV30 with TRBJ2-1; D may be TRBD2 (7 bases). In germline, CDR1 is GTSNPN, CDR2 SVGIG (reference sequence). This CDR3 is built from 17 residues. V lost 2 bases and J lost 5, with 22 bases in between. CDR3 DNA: TGTGCCTGGAGTAAGGGGGGGGCCGTTAAGGATAACAATGAGCAGTTCTTC. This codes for CAWSKGGAVKDNNEQFF. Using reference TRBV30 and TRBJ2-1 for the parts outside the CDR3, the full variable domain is SQTIHQWPATLVQPVGSPLSLECTVEGTSNPNLYWYRQAAGRGLQLLFYSVGIGQISSEVPQNLSASRPQDRQFILSSKKLLLSDSGFYLCAWSKGGAVKDNNEQFFGPGTRLTVL.

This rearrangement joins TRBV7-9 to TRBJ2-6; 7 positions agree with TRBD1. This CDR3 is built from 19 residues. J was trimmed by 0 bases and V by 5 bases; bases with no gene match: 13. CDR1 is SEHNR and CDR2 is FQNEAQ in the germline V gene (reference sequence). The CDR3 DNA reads TGTGCCAGCAGCCCCTCGGGACAGCGGTGGAGCTCTGGGGCCAACGTCCTGACTTTC. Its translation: CASSPSGQRWSSGANVLTF.

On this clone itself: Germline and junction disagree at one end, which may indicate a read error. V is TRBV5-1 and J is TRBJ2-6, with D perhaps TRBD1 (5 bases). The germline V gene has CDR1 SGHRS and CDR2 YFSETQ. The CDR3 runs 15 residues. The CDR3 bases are TGCGCCAGCAGCTTATTAGACTCTGGGGCCAACGGCCTGACTTTC. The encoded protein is CASSLLDSGANGLTF.

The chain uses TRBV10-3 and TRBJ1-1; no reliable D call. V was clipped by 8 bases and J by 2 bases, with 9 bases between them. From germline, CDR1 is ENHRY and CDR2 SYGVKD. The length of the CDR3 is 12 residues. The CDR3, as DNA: TGTGCCATCGGAGGGATCAACACTGAAGCTTTCTTT. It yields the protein CAIGGINTEAFF.

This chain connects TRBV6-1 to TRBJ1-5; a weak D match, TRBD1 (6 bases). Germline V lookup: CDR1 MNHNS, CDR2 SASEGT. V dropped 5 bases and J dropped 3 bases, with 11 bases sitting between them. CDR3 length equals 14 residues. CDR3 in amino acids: CASSTRQDNQPQHF. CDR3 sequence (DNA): TGTGCCAGCAGTACCCGACAGGACAATCAGCCCCAGCATTTT.

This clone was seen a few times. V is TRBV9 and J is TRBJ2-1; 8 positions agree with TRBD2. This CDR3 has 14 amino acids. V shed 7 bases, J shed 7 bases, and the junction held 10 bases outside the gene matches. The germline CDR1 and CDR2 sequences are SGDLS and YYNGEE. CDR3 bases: TGTGCCAGCGCCTTTGCCGGGGGGGGAAATGAGCAGTTCTTC. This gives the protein CASAFAGGGNEQFF. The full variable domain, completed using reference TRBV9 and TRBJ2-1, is DSGVTQTPKHLITATGQRVTLRCSPRSGDLSVYWYQQSLDQGLQFLIQYYNGEERAKGNILERFSAQQFPDLHSELNLSSLELGDSALYFCASAFAGGGNEQFFGPGTRLTVL.

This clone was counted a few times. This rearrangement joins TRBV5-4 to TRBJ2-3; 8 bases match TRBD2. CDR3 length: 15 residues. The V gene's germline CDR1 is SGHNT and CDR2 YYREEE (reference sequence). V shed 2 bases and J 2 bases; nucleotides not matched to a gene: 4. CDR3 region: CASSLETSVTDTQYF. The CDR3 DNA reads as TGTGCCAGCAGCTTAGAGACTAGCGTCACAGATACGCAGTATTTT.

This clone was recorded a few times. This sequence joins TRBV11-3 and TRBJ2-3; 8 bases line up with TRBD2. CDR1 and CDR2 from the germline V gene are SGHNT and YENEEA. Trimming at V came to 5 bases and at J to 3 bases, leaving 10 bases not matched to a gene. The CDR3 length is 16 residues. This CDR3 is CASSPGGGLGTDTQYF. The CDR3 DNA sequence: TGTGCCAGCAGCCCCGGGGGGGGGCTTGGGACAGATACGCAGTATTTT. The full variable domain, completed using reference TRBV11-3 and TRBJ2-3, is EAGVVQSPRYKIIEKKQPVAFWCNPISGHNTLYWYLQNLGQGPELLIRYENEEAVDDSQLPKDRFSAERLKGVDSTLKIQPAELGDSAVYLCASSPGGGLGTDTQYFGPGTRLTVL.